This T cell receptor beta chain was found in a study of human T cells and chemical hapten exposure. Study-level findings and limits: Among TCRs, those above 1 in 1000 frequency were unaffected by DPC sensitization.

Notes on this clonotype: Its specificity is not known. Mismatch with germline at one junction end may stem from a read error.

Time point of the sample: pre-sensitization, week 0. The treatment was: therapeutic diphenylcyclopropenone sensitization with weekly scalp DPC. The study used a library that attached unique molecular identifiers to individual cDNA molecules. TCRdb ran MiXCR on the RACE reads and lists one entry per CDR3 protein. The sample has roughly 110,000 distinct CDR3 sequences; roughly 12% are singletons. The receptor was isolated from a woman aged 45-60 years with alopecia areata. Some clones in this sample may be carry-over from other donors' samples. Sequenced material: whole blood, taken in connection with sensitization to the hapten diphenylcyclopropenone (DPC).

CDR3 in DNA: TGTACCAGCAGTGAATCCGGGTACTACGAGCAGTACTTC. It codes for CTSSESGYYEQYF. The V call is TRBV25-1, the J call TRBJ2-7; D remains ambiguous. The CDR3 is 13 amino acids. Germline lookup yields CDR1 MGHDK and CDR2 SYGVNS.